These 17 T cell receptor beta chains were all obtained from the same sample, sequenced in a study of blood T cells in healthy people across ages (dated by TCRdb to between 2015 and 2017). Receptors were amplified or captured by 5' RACE. Data came from an Illumina HiSeq 2500. A second PCR of roughly 6 to 11 cycles was run with a J-beta primer mix and a sample-barcoded 5' primer. TCRdb trimmed public reads at Q25 via fastp, called clones via MiXCR and kept in-frame beta chains. CDR3 protein sequences are deduplicated, and each keeps its most common genes and DNA. Counted in this sample were roughly 800,000 distinct CDR3 sequences; nearly 60% of them appeared once. In total, the top ten clones hold around 22% of the sample. Source material: blood. All receptors come from a man aged 25-40 years in good health.

This clonotype occurred a few times. V is TRBV15 and J is TRBJ2-7; 7 bases are shared with TRBD2. The junction had 12 bases not matched to a gene; V was cut back by 1 base and J by 3 bases. The CDR3 covers 17 residues. Germline loops: CDR1 LNHNV, CDR2 YYDKDF (reference sequence). CDR3 in amino acids: CATSRVGRSGVDYEQYF. The CDR3 nucleotides are TGTGCCACCAGCAGAGTGGGGAGGAGCGGGGTGGACTACGAGCAGTACTTC. The full variable domain, with the rest looked up from reference TRBV15 and TRBJ2-7, is DAMVIQNPRYQVTQFGKPVTLSCSQTLNHNVMYWYQQKSSQAPKLLFHYYDKDFNNEADTPDNFQSRRPNTSFCFLDIRSPGLGDTAMYLCATSRVGRSGVDYEQYFGPGTRLTVT.

In this sample, this clonotype turned up a few times. V gene TRBV9 combines with J gene TRBJ1-2; D possibly corresponds to TRBD1 (5 bases). Trimming removed 3 bases from V and 5 bases from J, with 14 bases in between. CDR1 is SGDLS and CDR2 is YYNGEE in the germline V gene. CDR3 length equals 14 residues. The CDR3 DNA reads as TGTGCCAGCAGCGCCCCCACCGGGACTTATGGCTACACCTTC. It is translated as CASSAPTGTYGYTF.

This clonotype showed up many times. The chain couples TRBV2 to TRBJ2-5; D not certain. The V and J ends lost 9 bases and 2 bases respectively, with 13 bases between them. CDR1 and CDR2 (germline): SNHLY, FYNNEI. The CDR3 consists of 13 residues. CDR3 protein: CASQKPFQETQYF. In DNA, the CDR3 is TGTGCCAGTCAAAAACCCTTTCAAGAGACCCAGTACTTC.

This clonotype was seen only a few times. This chain joins TRBV7-2 and TRBJ2-1; 7 bases are a match to TRBD2. The trim removed 8 bases at V and 3 bases at J, leaving 4 bases unmatched. CDR1 and CDR2 (germline): SGHTA, FQGNSA. The CDR3 length is 13 residues. The CDR3 sequence: CASGRGVYNEQFF. The CDR3 DNA sequence: TGTGCCAGCGGGAGGGGAGTCTACAATGAGCAGTTCTTC.

This clonotype was recorded a few times. This chain links TRBV6-6 with TRBJ2-3; 11 positions match TRBD2. Trimming cost V 5 bases and J 1 base; bases outside gene matches: 8. Germline V gene lookup returns CDR1 MNHNY and CDR2 SVGAGI (reference sequence). CDR3 length: 17 residues. CDR3 sequence reads: CASSTDPGLAGTDTQYF. The CDR3 DNA is TGTGCCAGCAGTACCGACCCGGGACTAGCGGGCACAGATACGCAGTATTTT.

J is TRBJ1-1 and V is TRBV29-1; possibly TRBD1 for D (5 bases). Trimming removed 4 bases at V and 2 bases at J, with 11 bases between. This CDR3 is built from 13 residues. The germline V gene has CDR1 SQVTM and CDR2 ANQGSEA. The CDR3 DNA follows: TGCAGCGTTGCAAAGGGGTCCAACACTGAAGCTTTCTTT. It specifies CSVAKGSNTEAFF.

V usage is TRBV28 and J usage is TRBJ1-1, with D unclear. Germline CDR1 MDHEN, CDR2 SYDVKM. The CDR3 runs to 13 residues. Trimming removed 10 bases at V and 1 base at J, with 13 bases between. The CDR3 sequence is CAILGLWNTEAFF. The CDR3 DNA sequence: TGTGCCATCCTCGGGCTTTGGAACACTGAAGCTTTCTTT. The full variable domain, its missing parts supplied by reference TRBV28 and TRBJ1-1, is DVKVTQSSRYLVKRTGEKVFLECVQDMDHENMFWYRQDPGLGLRLIYFSYDVKMKEKGDIPEGYSVSREKKERFSLILESASTNQTSMYLCAILGLWNTEAFFGQGTRLTVV.

This chain joins TRBV7-2 and TRBJ2-4, with TRBD2 matching 7 bases. TRBJ2-7 explains the end of the DNA better; the J call may be wrong. This CDR3 has 15 amino acids. The germline gives CDR1 SGHTA, CDR2 FQGNSA. CDR3 bases: TGTGCCAGCAGCTCGCTGGCGGGGGTGTTCCGCGAGCAGTACTTC. Translation: CASSSLAGVFREQYF.

The V and J genes are TRBV12-3 or TRBV12-4 and TRBJ2-3; D may be TRBD1 (6 bases). With 5 bases removed from V and 4 bases from J, the gap between germline ends came to 10 bases. CDR3 length: 13 amino acids. The CDR3 spells CASSPGAADTQYF. CDR3 sequence (DNA): TGTGCCAGCAGTCCAGGGGCAGCAGATACGCAGTATTTT.

V usage is TRBV28 and J usage is TRBJ1-6; unclear D gene. The germline CDR1 and CDR2 sequences are MDHEN and SYDVKM. Trimming took off 6 bases at V and 10 bases at J, with 16 bases between the two ends. CDR3 length: 14 residues. The CDR3, as DNA: TGTGCCAGCAGGACCGATGTCTGGCAGTCACCCCTCCACTTT. The encoded protein is CASRTDVWQSPLHF.

The chain uses TRBV12-3 or TRBV12-4 and TRBJ2-1; a weak D match, TRBD1 (6 bases). This CDR3 contains 15 residues. V was pared by 3 bases and J by 5 bases, with 14 bases between. The CDR3 DNA is TGTGCCAGCAGTTTGGGCAGGGGCGAGAACAATGAGCAGTTCTTC. Amino acids: CASSLGRGENNEQFF.

This clonotype has only one observation. The chain combines TRBV12-3 or TRBV12-4 with TRBJ2-7, with D uncertain. V was trimmed by 8 bases and J by 2 bases, leaving 7 bases between them. This CDR3 is 11 amino acids long. DNA for the CDR3: TGTGCCAGCGGGAAGCCCTACGAGCAGTACTTC. Translation gives CASGKPYEQYF.

V usage is TRBV15 and J usage is TRBJ2-1; TRBD1 might be the D (5 bases). Germline CDR1 reads LNHNV; CDR2 reads YYDKDF (reference sequence). CDR3 size: 17 residues. V was cut by 5 bases and J by 0 bases, with 17 bases left in between. CDR3 sequence (DNA): TGTGCCACCAGCGGATGGGGCAAAGTGAGCTCCTACAATGAGCAGTTCTTC. Protein sequence: CATSGWGKVSSYNEQFF.

This sequence joins TRBV4-3 and TRBJ1-4; 7 bases match TRBD1. V was pared by 3 bases and J by 0 bases, with 7 bases of the junction left unmatched. The germline V gene has CDR1 LGHNA and CDR2 YSLEER. This CDR3 has 17 amino acids. CDR3 sequence reads: CASSHLGGGTTNEKLFF. Written as DNA, the CDR3 is TGCGCCAGCAGCCACTTAGGGGGCGGGACAACTAATGAAAAACTGTTTTTT.

The V gene is TRBV20-1, the J gene TRBJ2-1; D may be TRBD2 (6 bases). V was cut by 0 bases and J by 9 bases, with 21 bases left in between. CDR3 length equals 16 residues. Germline CDR1 and CDR2: DFQATT and SNEGSKA (reference sequence). The CDR3 is CSAREPTPILALEQFF. The CDR3 DNA is TGCAGTGCTAGAGAACCCACTCCGATACTAGCCCTTGAGCAGTTCTTC.

Note on this clonotype: A clone one base away is much larger, so this may be a read error. The chain combines TRBV20-1 with TRBJ2-7; maybe TRBD2 (6 bases). The CDR3 consists of 14 residues. Deletions cut 5 bases from V and 7 bases from J, with 21 bases between. From germline, CDR1 is DFQATT and CDR2 SNEGSKA (reference sequence). The CDR3 spells CSALSERAYNEQYF. Written as DNA, the CDR3 is TGCAGTGCTCTGTCTGAGCGGGCCTACAATGAGCAGTACTTC.

The rearrangement links TRBV12-3 or TRBV12-4 to TRBJ2-3; 8 bases match TRBD2. V was clipped by 6 bases and J by 10 bases; unmatched bases: 12. This CDR3 region has 14 residues. The CDR3 protein is CASRRPESGGPQYF. The CDR3, as DNA: TGTGCCAGCAGAAGGCCAGAGAGCGGGGGACCGCAGTATTTT.